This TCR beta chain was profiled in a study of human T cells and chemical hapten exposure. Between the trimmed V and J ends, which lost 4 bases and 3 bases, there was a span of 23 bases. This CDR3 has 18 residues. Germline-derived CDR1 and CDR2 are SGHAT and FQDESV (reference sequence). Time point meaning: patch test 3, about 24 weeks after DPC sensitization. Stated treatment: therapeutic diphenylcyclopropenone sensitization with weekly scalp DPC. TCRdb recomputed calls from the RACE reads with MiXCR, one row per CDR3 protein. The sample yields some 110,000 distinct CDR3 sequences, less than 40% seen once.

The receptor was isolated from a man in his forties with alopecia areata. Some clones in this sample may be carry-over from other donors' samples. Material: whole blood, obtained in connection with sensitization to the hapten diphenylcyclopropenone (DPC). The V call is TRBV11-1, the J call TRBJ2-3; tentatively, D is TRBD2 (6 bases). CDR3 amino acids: CASSSTPGTDFWTDTQYF. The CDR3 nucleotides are TGTGCCAGCAGCTCAACCCCTGGGACTGACTTTTGGACAGATACGCAGTATTTT.